Sequencing of this T cell receptor (beta chain) was carried out in a study of blood T cell repertoires in COVID-19. Original processing methods: The assay estimated nucleated cells by amplifying reference gene primers. Sequenced by immunoSEQ multiplex PCR; TCRdb stores in-frame clones only, minus some. The V and J calls and clone size were taken over from that table, and D and trimming were inferred from the DNA. Of a few hundred thousand clones listed, around 90% are singletons. The trim removed 6 bases at V and 3 bases at J, leaving 6 bases unmatched. The CDR3 totals 15 residues. CDR1 and CDR2 from the germline V gene are LNHDA and SQIVND (reference sequence).

This receptor was taken from a man in his late teens or twenties with active or convalescent COVID-19. The sequenced sample was peripheral blood. The chain carries TRBV19 and TRBJ1-5; 9 positions match TRBD1. The chain's CDR3 is CASRNRGQDNQPQHF. The CDR3 DNA is TGTGCCAGTAGGAACAGGGGGCAGGACAATCAGCCCCAGCATTTT.